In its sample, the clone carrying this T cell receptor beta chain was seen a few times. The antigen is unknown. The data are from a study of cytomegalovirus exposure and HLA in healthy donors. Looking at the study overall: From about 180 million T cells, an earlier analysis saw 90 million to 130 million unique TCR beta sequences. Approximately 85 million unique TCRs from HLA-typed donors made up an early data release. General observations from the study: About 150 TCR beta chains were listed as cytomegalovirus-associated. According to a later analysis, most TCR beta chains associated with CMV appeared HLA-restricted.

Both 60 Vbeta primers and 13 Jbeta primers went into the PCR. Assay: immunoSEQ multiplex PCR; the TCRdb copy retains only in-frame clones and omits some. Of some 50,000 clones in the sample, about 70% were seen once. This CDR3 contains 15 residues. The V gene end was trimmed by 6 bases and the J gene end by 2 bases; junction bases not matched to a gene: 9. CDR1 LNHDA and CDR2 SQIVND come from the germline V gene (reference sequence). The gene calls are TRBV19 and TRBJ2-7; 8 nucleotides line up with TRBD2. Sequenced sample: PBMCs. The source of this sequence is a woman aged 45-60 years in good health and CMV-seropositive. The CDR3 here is CASSLSLGLAYEQYF. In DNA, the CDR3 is TGTGCCAGTAGCTTAAGCCTGGGACTAGCCTACGAGCAGTACTTC.